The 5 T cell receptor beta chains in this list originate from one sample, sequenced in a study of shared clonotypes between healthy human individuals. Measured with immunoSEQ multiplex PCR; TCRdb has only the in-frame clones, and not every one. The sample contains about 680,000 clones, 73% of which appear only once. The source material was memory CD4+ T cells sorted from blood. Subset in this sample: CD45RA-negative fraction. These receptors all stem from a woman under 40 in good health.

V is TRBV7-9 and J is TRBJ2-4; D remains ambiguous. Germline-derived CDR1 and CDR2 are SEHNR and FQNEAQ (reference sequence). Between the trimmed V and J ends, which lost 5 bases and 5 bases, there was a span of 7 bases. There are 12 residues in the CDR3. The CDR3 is CASSMDENIQYF. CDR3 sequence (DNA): TGTGCCAGCAGCATGGACGAAAACATTCAGTACTTC.

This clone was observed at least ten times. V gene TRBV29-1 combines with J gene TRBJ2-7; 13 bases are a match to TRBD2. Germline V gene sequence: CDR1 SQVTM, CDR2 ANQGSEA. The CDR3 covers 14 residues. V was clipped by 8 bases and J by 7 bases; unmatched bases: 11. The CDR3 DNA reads TGCAGCACCCTCGGACTAGCGGGAGTAGATGAGCAGTACTTC. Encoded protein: CSTLGLAGVDEQYF.

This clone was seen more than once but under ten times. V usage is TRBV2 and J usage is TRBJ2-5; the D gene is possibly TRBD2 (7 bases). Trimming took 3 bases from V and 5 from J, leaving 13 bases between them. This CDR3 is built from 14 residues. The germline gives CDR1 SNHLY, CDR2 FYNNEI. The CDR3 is CASSDGGARETQYF. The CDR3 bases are TGTGCCAGCAGTGATGGGGGGGCGCGGGAGACCCAGTACTTC.

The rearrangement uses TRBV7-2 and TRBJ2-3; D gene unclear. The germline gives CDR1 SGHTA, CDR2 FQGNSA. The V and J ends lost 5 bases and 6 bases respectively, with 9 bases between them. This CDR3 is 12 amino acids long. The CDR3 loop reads CASSPYRDTQYF. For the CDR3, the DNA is TGTGCCAGCAGCCCGTACCGGGATACGCAGTATTTT.

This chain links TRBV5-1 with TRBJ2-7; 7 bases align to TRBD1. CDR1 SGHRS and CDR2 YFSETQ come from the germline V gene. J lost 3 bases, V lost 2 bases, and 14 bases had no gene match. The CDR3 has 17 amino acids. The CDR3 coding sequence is TGCGCCAGCAGCTTACTGACAGGGCTGATATCAAACTACGAGCAGTACTTC. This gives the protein CASSLLTGLISNYEQYF.